This TCR beta chain was recovered during a study of cytomegalovirus exposure and HLA in healthy donors. The CDR3 totals 18 residues. The germline V gene has CDR1 LNHDA and CDR2 SQIVND (reference sequence). The trim removed 5 bases at V and 2 bases at J, leaving 13 bases unmatched. 60 Vbeta and 13 Jbeta primers were used in PCR. Produced via immunoSEQ multiplex PCR; TCRdb's table is partial and in-frame only. The repertoire holds approximately 100,000 clones, around three quarters seen once, with approximately 2% in the top ten. This chain joins TRBV19 and TRBJ1-5; 9 nucleotides agree with TRBD1. This clonotype originated in a human donor in good health. Sequenced material: PBMCs. DNA for the CDR3: TGTGCCAGTAGTTCGGGACAGGGATCCTTTACGCGCAATCAGCCCCAGCATTTT. The encoded protein is CASSSGQGSFTRNQPQHF.